This TCR beta chain was identified in a study of regulatory T cells in long-lasting Graves disease. Regarding the study as a whole: Newly diagnosed disease favored TRBV20-1 and TRBJ2-1 over persistent disease.

For TCR beta, libraries came from iRepertoire HTBI primers and Arm-PCR of CDR3 regions. TCRdb ran MiXCR on the multiplex PCR reads and lists one entry per CDR3 protein. The sample lists 300,000 to 400,000 distinct CDR3 sequences; around 15% were seen once. Noted time point: newly diagnosed GD, antithyroid drugs for less than 3 months. The TCR library was made from RNA that had been extracted from PBMCs in TRIzol. On this clonotype itself: Its antigen is undetermined.

Germline lookup yields CDR1 LNHDA and CDR2 SQIVND (reference sequence). The CDR3 is 13 amino acids. Trimming removed 3 bases from V and 2 bases from J, with 5 bases in between. These sequences were also reported in another study, on T cells in Graves' hyperthyroidism and ophthalmopathy. Per that paper: Ophthalmopathy, which appeared later, was predicted by the model a median 6.5 months before onset.

The source of this sequence is a man aged 35-49 years with Graves disease. The sample consisted of peripheral blood mononuclear cells (PBMCs), taken at new diagnosis, from a patient treated with antithyroid drugs. The chain links TRBV19 to TRBJ2-1; D is uncertain. The CDR3 loop is CASSMNTYNEQFF. The CDR3 DNA is TGTGCCAGTAGTATGAACACCTACAATGAGCAGTTCTTC.